The present T cell receptor (beta chain) was sequenced within a study of blood T cell repertoires in COVID-19. Study-wide context: The study drew acute and convalescent COVID-19 samples from the United States, Italy and Spain. PBMCs, B-cell-depleted T cells, or T cells were the source of the cDNA or gDNA that made up the material.

Authors' data handling: Reference gene primer amplification gave estimated nucleated cell counts. Clones were sequenced by immunoSEQ multiplex PCR, and TCRdb holds only the in-frame ones, with some missing. V and J calls and clone size are copied from that table; D and trimming were computed from the DNA. This table has about 90,000 clones, about 91% appearing once. The receptor was isolated from a human donor with active COVID-19. The donor label of this sample is uncertain. The sequenced material came from peripheral blood.

The CDR3 DNA reads TGCGCCAGCAGCTCTGGACTAGCGGGGCCCTCAGATACGCAGTATTTT. It codes for CASSSGLAGPSDTQYF. The genes are TRBV5-1 and TRBJ2-3, with 12 nucleotides matching TRBD2. The CDR3 sequence is 16 residues long. J lost 4 bases, V lost 3 bases, and 6 bases had no gene match. Germline V gene data show CDR1 as SGHRS and CDR2 as YFSETQ.